These 29 T cell receptor beta chains share one sample of origin, sequenced in a study of T cell responses to AZD1222 COVID-19 vaccine. Repertoires were generated with immunoSEQ multiplex PCR, while TCRdb's copy carries only in-frame clones and drops some. Of roughly 200,000 clones in the sample, 90% to 95% were seen once. Material: peripheral blood, obtained 28 days after the second dose of the MenACWY control vaccine. The source of these receptors is an adult who received the MenACWY meningococcal vaccine as a control.

The chain employs TRBV11-2 and TRBJ2-5, with TRBD2 identical over 12 bases. Unmatched junction bases numbered 4, after V lost 5 bases and J lost 3 bases. The CDR3 has 15 amino acids. Per the germline V gene, CDR1 is SGHAT and CDR2 is FQNNGV. The CDR3 DNA is TGTGCCAGCAGCCCCGGACTAGCGGGAAAAGAGACCCAGTACTTC. It yields the protein CASSPGLAGKETQYF.

The J gene is TRBJ2-3, the V gene TRBV19, with TRBD1 matching over 9 bases. Germline V gives CDR1 LNHDA, CDR2 SQIVND (reference sequence). Germline trimming cut 5 bases from V and 0 bases from J; bases unmatched to any gene: 15. This CDR3 has 19 amino acids. CDR3 region: CASSRQNRGPGGSTDTQYF. CDR3 nucleotides: TGTGCCAGTAGTCGGCAAAACAGGGGGCCAGGGGGGAGCACAGATACGCAGTATTTT. Complete variable domain (other parts from reference TRBV19 and TRBJ2-3): DGGITQSPKYLFRKEGQNVTLSCEQNLNHDAMYWYRQDPGQGLRLIYYSQIVNDFQKGDIAEGYSVSREKKESFPLTVTSAQKNPTAFYLCASSRQNRGPGGSTDTQYFGPGTRLTVL.

The V gene is TRBV5-6, the J gene TRBJ1-6, with TRBD1 as a possible D gene (6 bases). Trimming took 0 bases from V and 8 from J, leaving 15 bases between them. Germline V gene lookup returns CDR1 SGHDT and CDR2 YYEEEE. This CDR3 has 16 residues. CDR3: CASSLAGSRGDSPLHF. Here the CDR3 DNA reads TGTGCCAGCAGCTTGGCCGGTTCCAGGGGCGATTCACCCCTCCACTTT.

This chain joins TRBV6-4 and TRBJ1-2, with D unresolved. The V gene lost 0 bases and the J gene lost 4 bases, with 0 bases spanning the gap. The germline gives CDR1 MRHNA, CDR2 SNTAGT. The CDR3 covers 11 residues. The CDR3 protein is CASSDSYGYTF. The CDR3 DNA is TGTGCCAGCAGTGACTCCTATGGCTACACCTTC.

The V gene is TRBV28, the J gene TRBJ2-2; 9 bases fit TRBD1. From germline, CDR1 is MDHEN and CDR2 SYDVKM. This CDR3 has 18 amino acids. Trimming removed 7 bases from V and 4 bases from J; junction bases left unmatched: 16. CDR3 loop: CASTAGTGLEVITGELFF. The CDR3, as DNA: TGTGCCAGCACAGCTGGGACAGGGCTAGAGGTTATCACCGGGGAGCTGTTTTTT.

This clone was observed a single time. V is TRBV28 and J is TRBJ1-2; D gene ambiguous. This CDR3 is built from 15 residues. Germline values: CDR1 MDHEN, CDR2 SYDVKM. V dropped 7 bases and J dropped 4 bases, with 19 bases sitting between them. The CDR3 region is CASIPMLKATYGYTF. The CDR3 bases are TGTGCCAGCATCCCCATGTTAAAAGCGACCTATGGCTACACCTTC.

V and J are TRBV27 and TRBJ2-2; maybe TRBD1 (5 bases). CDR1 and CDR2 from the germline V gene are MNHEY and SMNVEV (reference sequence). V was pared by 4 bases and J by 7 bases, with 16 bases between. The CDR3 is 15 residues long. CDR3 protein: CASSSNQGSIGELFF. The CDR3, as DNA: TGTGCCAGCAGTTCGAACCAGGGTAGTATCGGGGAGCTGTTTTTT.

V gene TRBV9 combines with J gene TRBJ2-1; D is unresolved. CDR1 and CDR2 from the germline V gene are SGDLS and YYNGEE. This CDR3 region has 14 residues. With 3 bases removed from V and 6 bases from J, the gap between germline ends came to 13 bases. The CDR3 DNA reads as TGTGCCAGCAGCGCTAGACCCTTCAGCAATGAGCAGTTCTTC. Residues: CASSARPFSNEQFF.

The chain joins TRBV7-9 to TRBJ2-3; 12 bases match TRBD1. This CDR3 region has 18 residues. Trimming removed 2 bases from V and 3 bases from J; junction bases left unmatched: 9. Germline V gene data show CDR1 as SEHNR and CDR2 as FQNEAQ (reference sequence). The CDR3 region has the DNA TGTGCCAGCAGCTTACTCGGGACAGGGGGCTTGAGGACAGATACGCAGTATTTT. This translates into CASSLLGTGGLRTDTQYF. Filled out from reference TRBV7-9 and TRBJ2-3, the complete variable domain reads DTGVSQNPRHKITKRGQNVTFRCDPISEHNRLYWYRQTLGQGPEFLTYFQNEAQLEKSRLLSDRFSAERPKGSFSTLEIQRTEQGDSAMYLCASSLLGTGGLRTDTQYFGPGTRLTVL.

The chain employs TRBV9 and TRBJ1-1, with unresolved D. V lost 0 bases, J lost 2 bases, and 8 bases lay in between. Germline V CDR1 and CDR2: SGDLS, YYNGEE. CDR3 length: 14 amino acids. CDR3 nucleotide sequence: TGTGCCAGCAGCGTAGACGAGGTCAACACTGAAGCTTTCTTT. The encoded protein is CASSVDEVNTEAFF.

The chain uses TRBV18 and TRBJ1-2; D is uncertain. The CDR3 totals 14 residues. The germline gives CDR1 KGHSH, CDR2 LQKENI. Trimming pared 3 bases from V and 4 bases from J, leaving 12 bases between. CDR3 coding DNA: TGTGCCAGCTCACCCGAGGGAGGGAGCTATGGCTACACCTTC. Residues: CASSPEGGSYGYTF.

J is TRBJ2-1 and V is TRBV7-9, with 12 bases lining up with TRBD2. The CDR3 has 15 amino acids. The J segment lost 8 bases and the V segment lost 4 bases, leaving 6 bases of the junction unmatched. Germline CDR1 reads SEHNR; CDR2 reads FQNEAQ (reference sequence). In DNA form, the CDR3 reads TGTGCCAGCAGCTCTAGCGGGGGGGCCCTTGATGAGCAGTTCTTC. Protein sequence: CASSSSGGALDEQFF.

The chain has TRBV11-3 and TRBJ1-1; maybe TRBD1 (5 bases). V gave up 2 bases and J gave up 6 bases, with 10 bases separating them. This CDR3 has 13 residues. Germline V gene lookup returns CDR1 SGHNT and CDR2 YENEEA. CDR3 nucleotides: TGTGCCAGCAGCTTAAGGACATGGGCTGAAGCTTTCTTT. It translates to CASSLRTWAEAFF.

The J gene is TRBJ2-3, the V gene TRBV27; TRBD1 aligns across 7 bases. The germline CDR1 and CDR2 sequences are MNHEY and SMNVEV (reference sequence). Trimming removed 6 bases from V and 3 bases from J; junction bases left unmatched: 3. The CDR3 runs to 13 residues. CDR3 sequence: CASRQTGTDTQYF. The CDR3 region has the DNA TGTGCCAGCAGGCAGACAGGGACAGATACGCAGTATTTT.

The chain recombines TRBV6-5 with TRBJ1-4; a weak D match, TRBD1 (5 bases). This CDR3 contains 13 residues. Trimming removed 7 bases from V and 4 bases from J, with 10 bases in between. The germline V gene encodes CDR1 MNHEY and CDR2 SVGAGI. CDR3 amino acids: CASTNRLNEKLFF. The DNA for the CDR3 is TGTGCCAGCACCAACAGGCTTAATGAAAAACTGTTTTTT.

This chain joins TRBV25-1 and TRBJ2-2, with TRBD1 identical over 8 bases. V shed 1 base and J 7 bases; nucleotides not matched to a gene: 5. The CDR3 consists of 15 residues. Germline loops: CDR1 MGHDK, CDR2 SYGVNS. For the CDR3, the DNA is TGTGCCAGCAGTGAATGGACAGGGTTCGGCGGGGAGCTGTTTTTT. Its translation is CASSEWTGFGGELFF.

The J gene is TRBJ1-1, the V gene TRBV27; perhaps TRBD1 as D (5 bases). CDR1 MNHEY and CDR2 SMNVEV come from the germline V gene (reference sequence). Trimming shortened V by 6 bases and J by 4 bases, and 15 bases separated the two germline ends. The CDR3 loop spans 14 amino acids. CDR3 sequence: CASRGPGTGTEAFF. The CDR3 DNA is TGTGCCAGCAGAGGCCCGGGGACGGGCACTGAAGCTTTCTTT.

The chain carries TRBV7-8 and TRBJ2-7; 7 bases are a match to TRBD1. This CDR3 spans 16 amino acids. Germline CDR1 is SGHVS and CDR2 is FQNEAQ. Trimming cost V 1 base and J 2 bases; bases outside gene matches: 8. CDR3 coding DNA: TGTGCCAGCAGCTTAGGCGAGACAGGGTCTCCCTACGAGCAGTACTTC. It translates to CASSLGETGSPYEQYF.

V and J are TRBV10-3 and TRBJ2-3, with unresolved D. Trimming left V 3 bases short and J 0 bases short, with 1 base between. CDR1 ENHRY and CDR2 SYGVKD come from the germline V gene. The CDR3 covers 12 residues. The CDR3 DNA reads as TGTGCCATCAGTGACAGCACAGATACGCAGTATTTT. It yields the protein CAISDSTDTQYF.

The chain joins TRBV28 to TRBJ1-4, with D perhaps matching TRBD1 (6 bases). The CDR3 is 16 amino acids. The germline V and J ends were trimmed by 8 bases and 0 bases, with 16 bases remaining between them. Germline CDR1 MDHEN, CDR2 SYDVKM. The CDR3 DNA sequence: TGTGCCAGCTTGCAAGCCGGGACACCAACTAATGAAAAACTGTTTTTT. Residues: CASLQAGTPTNEKLFF.

V usage is TRBV20-1 and J usage is TRBJ2-7; TRBD1 might be the D (5 bases). Germline V gene sequence: CDR1 DFQATT, CDR2 SNEGSKA (reference sequence). V lost 6 bases and J lost 2, with 8 bases in between. CDR3 length equals 11 residues. The chain's CDR3 is CSATDTYEQYF. The CDR3 DNA sequence: TGCAGTGCCACGGACACCTACGAGCAGTACTTC.

This chain connects TRBV28 to TRBJ1-1, with no clear D. Germline-derived CDR1 and CDR2 are MDHEN and SYDVKM. The CDR3 loop spans 12 amino acids. V lost 11 bases and J 3 bases, leaving 13 bases between the germline ends. This CDR3 reads CAPHAGDTEAFF. The CDR3 DNA reads as TGTGCCCCCCATGCGGGAGACACTGAAGCTTTCTTT.

As to this clone: The sample holds other DNA sequences that translate to the same CDR3. This CDR3 reads CASSLGAEAFF. The CDR3 nucleotides are TGCGCCAGCAGCTTGGGTGCTGAAGCTTTCTTT. The chain combines TRBV5-1 with TRBJ1-1; D remains ambiguous. V shed 0 bases and J shed 6 bases, with 3 bases lying between them. CDR1 is SGHRS and CDR2 is YFSETQ in the germline V gene. The CDR3 is made up of 11 amino acids.

This clone was seen just once. CDR3 protein: CASSARQDYGYTF. CDR3 coding DNA: TGTGCCAGCAGCGCACGACAGGACTATGGCTACACCTTC. V is TRBV11-1 and J is TRBJ1-2; D is perhaps TRBD1 (6 bases). The CDR3 has 13 residues. The ends were cut back, 5 bases at V and 3 bases at J, with 10 bases in the middle. Germline V CDR1 and CDR2: SGHAT, FQDESV (reference sequence). Full variable domain (rest looked up from reference TRBV11-1 and TRBJ1-2): EAEVAQSPRYKITEKSQAVAFWCDPISGHATLYWYRQILGQGPELLVQFQDESVVDDSQLPKDRFSAERLKGVDSTLKIQPAELGDSAMYLCASSARQDYGYTFGSGTRLTVV.

This chain links TRBV11-2 with TRBJ2-5; D might be TRBD1 (6 bases). Germline lookup yields CDR1 SGHAT and CDR2 FQNNGV. The CDR3 totals 17 residues. V lost 3 bases to trimming and J lost 4 bases, with 21 bases between them. The DNA of the CDR3 is TGTGCCAGCAGCTTCCCGGGCTGGACAGCTTTCCCAGAGACCCAGTACTTC. Encoded protein: CASSFPGWTAFPETQYF.

The chain couples TRBV7-6 to TRBJ2-7; 7 positions match TRBD1. Losses at the gene ends were 5 bases for V and 5 bases for J; bases not matched to a gene: 6. Germline V lookup: CDR1 SGHVS, CDR2 FNYEAQ. The CDR3 has 13 amino acids. The chain's CDR3 is CASSVTGVHEQYF. DNA of the CDR3: TGTGCCAGCAGCGTCACAGGGGTCCACGAGCAGTACTTC.

This chain links TRBV28 with TRBJ2-1, with 11 bases identical to TRBD2. CDR3 length: 15 amino acids. With V trimmed by 5 bases and J by 10 bases, 10 bases remained unmatched. The germline V gene encodes CDR1 MDHEN and CDR2 SYDVKM. As DNA, the CDR3 is TGTGCCAGCAGTGGGCTTAGCGGGGGGGCCAGGGAGCAGTTCTTC. It translates to CASSGLSGGAREQFF. The whole variable domain, remainder taken from reference TRBV28 and TRBJ2-1, is DVKVTQSSRYLVKRTGEKVFLECVQDMDHENMFWYRQDPGLGLRLIYFSYDVKMKEKGDIPEGYSVSREKKERFSLILESASTNQTSMYLCASSGLSGGAREQFFGPGTRLTVL.

The rearrangement joins TRBV25-1 to TRBJ1-6, with 9 bases that match TRBD1. The CDR3 contains 14 residues. The ends lost 0 bases at V and 13 bases at J; junction bases unmatched: 4. CDR1 and CDR2 from the germline V gene are MGHDK and SYGVNS. CDR3: CASSEYRTGAPLHF. The CDR3 nucleotides read TGTGCCAGCAGTGAATACCGGACAGGGGCTCCCCTCCACTTT.

This chain joins TRBV19 and TRBJ1-1; D is uncertain. Germline V gene lookup returns CDR1 LNHDA and CDR2 SQIVND (reference sequence). V was cut by 3 bases and J by 4 bases, with 9 bases left in between. The CDR3 has 13 amino acids. The CDR3 coding sequence is TGTGCCAGTAGTATCTCCCTGGGCACTGAAGCTTTCTTT. Its protein product is CASSISLGTEAFF.